Each of the 3 T cell receptor beta chains below was sequenced from the same sample in a study of OX40 agonist ivuxolimab in advanced cancers. The library relied on the immunoSEQ multiplex PCR assay. Drawn from immuneACCESS, this table holds only the in-frame rearrangements with V and J called that TCRdb kept. Clones are partly lost; checked studies trace under half to an unresolved V gene and leave the rest unexplained. Recorded for this sample are approximately 70,000 clones; about 83% of them occurred a single time. About 6.9% of the sample belongs to the ten largest clones. The starting material was CD4+ or CD8+ T cells sorted from blood, obtained in a trial of the OX40 agonist ivuxolimab. These receptors all stem from an adult with an advanced solid tumor such as melanoma, head and neck, liver or kidney cancer.

The chain combines TRBV7-2 with TRBJ1-1; TRBD1 matches 7 bases. The CDR3 runs to 13 residues. Germline trimming cut 2 bases from V and 11 bases from J; bases unmatched to any gene: 8. The germline V gene encodes CDR1 SGHTA and CDR2 FQGNSA. CDR3 bases: TGTGCCAGCAGCTTAACCGAGGGGGCAGGGGCTTTCTTT. This codes for CASSLTEGAGAFF.

V gene TRBV27 combines with J gene TRBJ2-7, with 11 bases fitting TRBD2. The junction had 8 bases not matched to a gene; V was cut back by 6 bases and J by 4 bases. CDR1 is MNHEY and CDR2 is SMNVEV in the germline V gene (reference sequence). The CDR3 has 15 residues. The CDR3, as DNA: TGTGCCAGCAGCCGCGGGACTAGCGGTTCGTACGAGCAGTACTTC. It translates to CASSRGTSGSYEQYF.

The chain joins TRBV19 to TRBJ2-5; the D gene is possibly TRBD1 (6 bases). The germline V gene has CDR1 LNHDA and CDR2 SQIVND (reference sequence). The CDR3 loop spans 12 amino acids. Trimming took 8 bases from V and 4 from J, leaving 11 bases between them. This CDR3 reads CASAGAGETQYF. The CDR3 coding sequence is TGTGCCAGTGCAGGGGCGGGAGAGACCCAGTACTTC.